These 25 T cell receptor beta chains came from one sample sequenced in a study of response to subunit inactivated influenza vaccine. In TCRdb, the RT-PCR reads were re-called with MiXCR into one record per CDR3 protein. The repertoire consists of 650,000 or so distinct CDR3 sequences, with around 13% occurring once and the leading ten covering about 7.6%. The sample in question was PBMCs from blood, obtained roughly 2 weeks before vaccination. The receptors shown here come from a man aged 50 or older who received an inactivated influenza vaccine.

CDR3 in amino acids: CASSLVGWEQYF. DNA for the CDR3: TGTGCCAGCAGCTTAGTGGGTTGGGAGCAGTACTTC. The rearrangement uses TRBV7-2 and TRBJ2-7, with unresolved D. Trimming pared 1 base from V and 7 bases from J, leaving 8 bases between. The CDR3 is 12 amino acids. Germline CDR1 and CDR2: SGHTA and FQGNSA. Together with reference TRBV7-2 and TRBJ2-7, the CDR3 gives the full variable domain: GAGVSQSPSNKVTEKGKDVELRCDPISGHTALYWYRQSLGQGLEFLIYFQGNSAPDKSGLPSDRFSAERTGGSVSTLTIQRTQQEDSAVYLCASSLVGWEQYFGPGTRLTVT.

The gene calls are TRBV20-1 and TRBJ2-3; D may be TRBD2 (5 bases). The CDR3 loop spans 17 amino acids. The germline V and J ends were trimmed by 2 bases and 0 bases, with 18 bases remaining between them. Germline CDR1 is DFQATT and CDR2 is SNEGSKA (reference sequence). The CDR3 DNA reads TGCAGTGCTAGAATCGGACTCCCGCGCCTTAGCACAGATACGCAGTATTTT. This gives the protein CSARIGLPRLSTDTQYF.

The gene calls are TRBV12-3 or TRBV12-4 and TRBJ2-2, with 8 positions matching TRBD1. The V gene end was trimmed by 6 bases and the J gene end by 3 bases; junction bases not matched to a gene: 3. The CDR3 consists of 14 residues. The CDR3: CASSSGQDTGELFF. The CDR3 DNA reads TGTGCCAGCAGCTCGGGACAGGACACCGGGGAGCTGTTTTTT.

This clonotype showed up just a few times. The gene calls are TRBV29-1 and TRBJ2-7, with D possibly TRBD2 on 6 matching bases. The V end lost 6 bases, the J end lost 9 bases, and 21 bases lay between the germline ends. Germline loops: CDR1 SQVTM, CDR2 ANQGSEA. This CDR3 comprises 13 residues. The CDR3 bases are TGCAGCGTCCAGGGACCCTCGTGGGGAGGGCAGTACTTC. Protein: CSVQGPSWGGQYF.

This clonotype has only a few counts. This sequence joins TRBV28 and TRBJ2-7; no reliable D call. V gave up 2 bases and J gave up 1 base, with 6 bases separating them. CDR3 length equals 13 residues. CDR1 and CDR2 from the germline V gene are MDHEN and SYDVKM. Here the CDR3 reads CASSLKASYEQYF. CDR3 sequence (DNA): TGTGCCAGCAGTTTAAAGGCGTCCTACGAGCAGTACTTC.

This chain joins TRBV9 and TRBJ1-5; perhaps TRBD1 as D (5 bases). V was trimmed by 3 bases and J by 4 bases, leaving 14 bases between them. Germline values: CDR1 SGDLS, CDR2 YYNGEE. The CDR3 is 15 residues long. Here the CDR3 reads CASSAQGLLNQPQHF. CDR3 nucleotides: TGTGCCAGCAGCGCCCAGGGACTGCTAAATCAGCCCCAGCATTTT.

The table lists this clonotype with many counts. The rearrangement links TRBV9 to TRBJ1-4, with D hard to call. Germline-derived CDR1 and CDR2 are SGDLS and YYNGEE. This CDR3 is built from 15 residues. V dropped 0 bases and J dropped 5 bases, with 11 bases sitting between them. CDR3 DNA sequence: TGTGCCAGCAGCGTAGGGGTCACATTAAATGAAAAACTGTTTTTT. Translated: CASSVGVTLNEKLFF.

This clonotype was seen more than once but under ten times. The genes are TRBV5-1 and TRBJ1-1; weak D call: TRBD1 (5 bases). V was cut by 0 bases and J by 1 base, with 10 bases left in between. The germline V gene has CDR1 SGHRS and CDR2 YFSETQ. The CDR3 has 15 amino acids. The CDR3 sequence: CASSLEGAPNTEAFF. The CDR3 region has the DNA TGCGCCAGCAGCTTGGAAGGGGCCCCGAACACTGAAGCTTTCTTT.

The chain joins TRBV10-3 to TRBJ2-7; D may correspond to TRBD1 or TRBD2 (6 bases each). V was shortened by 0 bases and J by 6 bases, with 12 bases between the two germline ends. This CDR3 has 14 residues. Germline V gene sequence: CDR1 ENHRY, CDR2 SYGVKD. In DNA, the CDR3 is TGTGCCATCAGTGAGTCACGGGGGCCGGCCGAGCAGTACTTC. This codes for CAISESRGPAEQYF.

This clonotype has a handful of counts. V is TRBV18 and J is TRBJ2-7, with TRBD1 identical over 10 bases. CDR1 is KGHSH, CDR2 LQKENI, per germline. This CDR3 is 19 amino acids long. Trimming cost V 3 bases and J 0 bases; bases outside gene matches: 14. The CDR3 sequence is CASSPWDRGFKIHSYEQYF. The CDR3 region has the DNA TGTGCCAGCTCACCCTGGGACAGGGGCTTTAAGATCCACTCCTACGAGCAGTACTTC.

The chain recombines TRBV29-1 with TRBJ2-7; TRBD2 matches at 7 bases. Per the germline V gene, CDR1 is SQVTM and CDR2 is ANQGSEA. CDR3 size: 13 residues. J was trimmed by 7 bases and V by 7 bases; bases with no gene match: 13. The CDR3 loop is CSARDGGGEEQYF. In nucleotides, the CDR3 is TGCAGCGCCCGGGACGGCGGGGGTGAAGAGCAGTACTTC.

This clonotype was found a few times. This chain's CDR3 is CASSLMGLRNTIYF. DNA of the CDR3: TGTGCCAGCAGTTTAATGGGATTGAGAAACACCATATATTTT. The chain combines TRBV12-3 or TRBV12-4 with TRBJ1-3, with D hard to call. Trimming removed 2 bases from V and 5 bases from J, with 10 bases in between. The CDR3 extends over 14 amino acids.

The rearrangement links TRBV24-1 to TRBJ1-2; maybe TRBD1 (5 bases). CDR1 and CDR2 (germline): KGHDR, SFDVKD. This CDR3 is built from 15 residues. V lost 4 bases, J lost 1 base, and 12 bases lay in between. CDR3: CATSERDGYNYGYTF. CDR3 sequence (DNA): TGTGCCACCAGTGAGAGGGACGGATATAACTATGGCTACACCTTC.

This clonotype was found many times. CDR3 DNA sequence: TGCGCCAGCAGAGAACAGGCGGGCACTGAAGCTTTCTTT. As protein: CASREQAGTEAFF. The V call is TRBV5-1, the J call TRBJ1-1; a possible D gene is TRBD1 (5 bases). The CDR3 is 13 amino acids. Germline CDR1 is SGHRS and CDR2 is YFSETQ. Trimming stripped 5 bases from V and 4 bases from J, with 12 bases between.

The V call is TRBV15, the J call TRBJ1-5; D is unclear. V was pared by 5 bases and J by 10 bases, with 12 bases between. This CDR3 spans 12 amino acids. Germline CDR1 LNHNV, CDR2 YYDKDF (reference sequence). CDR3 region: CATSSESLPQHF. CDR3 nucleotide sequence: TGTGCCACCAGCTCCGAATCGCTCCCCCAGCATTTT.

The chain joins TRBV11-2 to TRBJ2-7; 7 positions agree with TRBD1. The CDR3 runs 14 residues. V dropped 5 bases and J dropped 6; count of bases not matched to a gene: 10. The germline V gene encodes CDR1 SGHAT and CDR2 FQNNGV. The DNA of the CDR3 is TGTGCCAGCAGCCCCGACAGGGTAACCTCCGAGCAGTACTTC. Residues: CASSPDRVTSEQYF. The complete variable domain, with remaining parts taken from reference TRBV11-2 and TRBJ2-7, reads EAGVAQSPRYKIIEKRQSVAFWCNPISGHATLYWYQQILGQGPKLLIQFQNNGVVDDSQLPKDRFSAERLKGVDSTLKIQPAKLEDSAVYLCASSPDRVTSEQYFGPGTRLTVT.

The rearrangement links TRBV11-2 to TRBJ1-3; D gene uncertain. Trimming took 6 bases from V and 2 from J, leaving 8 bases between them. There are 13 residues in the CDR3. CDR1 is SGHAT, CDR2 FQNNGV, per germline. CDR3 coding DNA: TGTGCCAGCAGGGTTCCCGCTGGAAACACCATATATTTT. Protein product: CASRVPAGNTIYF.

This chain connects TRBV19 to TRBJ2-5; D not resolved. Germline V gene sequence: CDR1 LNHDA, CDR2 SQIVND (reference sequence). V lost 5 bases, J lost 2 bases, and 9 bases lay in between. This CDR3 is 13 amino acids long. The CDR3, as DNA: TGTGCCAGTAGTCTGCGGCATCAAGAGACCCAGTACTTC. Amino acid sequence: CASSLRHQETQYF.

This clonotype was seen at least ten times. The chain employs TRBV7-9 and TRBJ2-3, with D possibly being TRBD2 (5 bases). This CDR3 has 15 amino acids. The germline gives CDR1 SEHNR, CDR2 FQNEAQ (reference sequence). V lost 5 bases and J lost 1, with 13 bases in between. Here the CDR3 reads CASSPSGRRTDTQYF. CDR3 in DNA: TGTGCCAGCAGCCCGTCTGGGAGACGCACAGATACGCAGTATTTT.

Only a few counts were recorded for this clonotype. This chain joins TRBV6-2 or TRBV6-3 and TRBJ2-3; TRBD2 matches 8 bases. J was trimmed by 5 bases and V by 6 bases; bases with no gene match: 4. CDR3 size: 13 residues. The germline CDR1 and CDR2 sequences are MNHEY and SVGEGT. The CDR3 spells CASRAGGRDTQYF. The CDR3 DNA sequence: TGTGCCAGCAGGGCGGGGGGCCGAGATACGCAGTATTTT.

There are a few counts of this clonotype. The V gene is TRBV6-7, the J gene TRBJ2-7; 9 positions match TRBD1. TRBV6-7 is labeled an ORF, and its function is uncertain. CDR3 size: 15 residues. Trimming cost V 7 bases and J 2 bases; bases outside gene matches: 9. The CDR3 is CASTGDREVPYEQYF. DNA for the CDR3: TGTGCCAGCACGGGGGACAGGGAGGTCCCCTACGAGCAGTACTTC.

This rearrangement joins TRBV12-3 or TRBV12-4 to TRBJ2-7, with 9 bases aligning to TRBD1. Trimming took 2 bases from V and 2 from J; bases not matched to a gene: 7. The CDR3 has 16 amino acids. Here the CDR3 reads CASSLYGTGKAYEQYF. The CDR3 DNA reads TGTGCCAGCAGTTTATATGGGACAGGGAAAGCCTACGAGCAGTACTTC.

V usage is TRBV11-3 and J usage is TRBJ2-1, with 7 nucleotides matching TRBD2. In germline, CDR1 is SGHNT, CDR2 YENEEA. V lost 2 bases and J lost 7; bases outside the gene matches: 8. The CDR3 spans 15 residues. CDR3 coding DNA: TGTGCCAGCAGCTTAAGCGGACTAGGGATAAATGAGCAGTTCTTC. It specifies CASSLSGLGINEQFF.

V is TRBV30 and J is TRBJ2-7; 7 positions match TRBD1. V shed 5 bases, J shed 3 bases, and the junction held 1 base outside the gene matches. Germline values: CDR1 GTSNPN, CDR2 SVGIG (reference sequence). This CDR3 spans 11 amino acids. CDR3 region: CAWRTGYEQYF. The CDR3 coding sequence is TGTGCCTGGCGGACAGGCTACGAGCAGTACTTC.

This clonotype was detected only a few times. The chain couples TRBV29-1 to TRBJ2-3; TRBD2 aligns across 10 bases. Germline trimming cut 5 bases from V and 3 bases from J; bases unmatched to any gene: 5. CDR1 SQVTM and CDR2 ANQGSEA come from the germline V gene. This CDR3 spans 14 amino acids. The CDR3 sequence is CSVRSSGGTDTQYF. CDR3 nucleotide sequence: TGCAGCGTTCGGTCTAGCGGGGGAACAGATACGCAGTATTTT.